Shown below are 11 T cell receptor beta chains from a single sample sequenced in a study of PD-1 blockade in mismatch repair-deficient tumors. Only in-frame clones appear in the TCRdb table, and some are missing; sequencing was by immunoSEQ multiplex PCR. The table lists 11,000 to 15,000 clones, around 80% of them singletons. The sample was PBMCs, taken about 15 weeks after starting pembrolizumab. All receptors come from an adult with mismatch repair-deficient cancer.

The gene calls are TRBV7-3 and TRBJ2-3; D is perhaps TRBD2 (6 bases). The CDR3 contains 15 residues. Trimming left V 5 bases short and J 0 bases short, with 12 bases between. Germline values: CDR1 SGHTA, CDR2 FQGTGA. CDR3 residues: CASSPGLSSTDTQYF. CDR3 DNA: TGTGCCAGCAGCCCAGGACTATCTAGCACAGATACGCAGTATTTT.

The rearrangement uses TRBV6-4 and TRBJ2-3, with TRBD2 matching 10 bases. V gave up 0 bases and J gave up 3 bases; unmatched junction bases: 3. This CDR3 spans 16 amino acids. Germline V lookup: CDR1 MRHNA, CDR2 SNTAGT. Here the CDR3 reads CASSDSAGGSTDTQYF. The CDR3, as DNA: TGTGCCAGCAGTGACTCAGCGGGAGGGAGTACAGATACGCAGTATTTT.

The chain carries TRBV7-9 and TRBJ1-2, with D possibly matching TRBD1 (6 bases). Trimming pared 4 bases from V and 4 bases from J, leaving 16 bases between. Germline V gene sequence: CDR1 SEHNR, CDR2 FQNEAQ (reference sequence). CDR3 length: 15 amino acids. The CDR3: CASSSGQPGAYGYTF. In DNA form, the CDR3 reads TGTGCCAGCAGCTCAGGACAGCCCGGGGCCTATGGCTACACCTTC.

This clone occurred a few times. The gene calls are TRBV29-1 and TRBJ2-7; no reliable D call. The CDR3 has 14 amino acids. V lost 7 bases and J lost 1, with 17 bases in between. Germline CDR1 and CDR2: SQVTM and ANQGSEA. This chain's CDR3 is CSATKRMDSYEQYF. As DNA, the CDR3 is TGCAGCGCGACGAAGCGTATGGATTCCTACGAGCAGTACTTC.

This chain joins TRBV9 and TRBJ1-2; D uncertain. CDR3 length: 14 amino acids. Germline-derived CDR1 and CDR2 are SGDLS and YYNGEE. V lost 9 bases to trimming and J lost 0 bases, with 15 bases between them. This chain's CDR3 is CATTPSTANYGYTF. CDR3 DNA: TGTGCCACGACCCCTTCAACAGCTAACTATGGCTACACCTTC.

V and J are TRBV5-1 and TRBJ2-1; tentatively, D is TRBD2 (6 bases). Between the trimmed V and J ends, which lost 3 bases and 1 base, there was a span of 14 bases. The CDR3 spans 16 residues. The germline V gene has CDR1 SGHRS and CDR2 YFSETQ. The CDR3 DNA follows: TGCGCCAGCAGCTCCGTCGGAGGGGATTCCTACAATGAGCAGTTCTTC. Protein product: CASSSVGGDSYNEQFF.

The J gene is TRBJ1-2, the V gene TRBV30, with D maybe TRBD1 (6 bases). CDR3 size: 14 residues. CDR1 is GTSNPN, CDR2 SVGIG, per germline (reference sequence). Trimming removed 8 bases at V and 0 bases at J, with 16 bases between. DNA of the CDR3: TGTGCCCGGCACAGGGCGAGTTCTAACTATGGCTACACCTTC. Translating gives CARHRASSNYGYTF. Filled out from reference TRBV30 and TRBJ1-2, the complete variable domain reads SQTIHQWPATLVQPVGSPLSLECTVEGTSNPNLYWYRQAAGRGLQLLFYSVGIGQISSEVPQNLSASRPQDRQFILSSKKLLLSDSGFYLCARHRASSNYGYTFGSGTRLTVV.

The chain combines TRBV4-1 with TRBJ2-5; 12 nucleotides match TRBD1. Germline lookup yields CDR1 MGHRA and CDR2 YSYEKL. Trimming at V came to 2 bases and at J to 5 bases, leaving 6 bases not matched to a gene. The CDR3 length is 16 residues. CDR3 sequence reads: CASSQLWDRGRETQYF. The CDR3 coding sequence is TGCGCCAGCAGCCAACTGTGGGACAGGGGGCGGGAGACCCAGTACTTC.

Of note for this clone: Other DNA sequences from this sample encode an identical CDR3 as well. The V gene is TRBV11-3, the J gene TRBJ1-4, with 8 bases that match TRBD1. Trimming at V came to 3 bases and at J to 0 bases, leaving 0 bases not matched to a gene. In germline, CDR1 is SGHNT, CDR2 YENEEA. The length of the CDR3 is 15 residues. The CDR3 loop reads CASSLDRATNEKLFF. CDR3 DNA: TGTGCCAGCAGCTTGGACAGGGCAACTAATGAAAAACTGTTTTTT.

The rearrangement uses TRBV30 and TRBJ2-5, with D maybe TRBD1 (6 bases). Trimming removed 2 bases at V and 4 bases at J, with 8 bases between. The length of the CDR3 is 12 residues. Germline CDR1 GTSNPN, CDR2 SVGIG (reference sequence). The CDR3 sequence is CAWSRDIETQYF. DNA for the CDR3: TGTGCCTGGAGTCGGGACATAGAGACCCAGTACTTC.

The rearrangement links TRBV19 to TRBJ1-5; the D is unclear. Germline V lookup: CDR1 LNHDA, CDR2 SQIVND (reference sequence). The CDR3 sequence is 14 residues long. Trimming removed 1 base from V and 0 bases from J, with 4 bases in between. The CDR3 sequence is CASSIGYSNQPQHF. The CDR3 DNA reads as TGTGCCAGTAGTATAGGTTATAGCAATCAGCCCCAGCATTTT.